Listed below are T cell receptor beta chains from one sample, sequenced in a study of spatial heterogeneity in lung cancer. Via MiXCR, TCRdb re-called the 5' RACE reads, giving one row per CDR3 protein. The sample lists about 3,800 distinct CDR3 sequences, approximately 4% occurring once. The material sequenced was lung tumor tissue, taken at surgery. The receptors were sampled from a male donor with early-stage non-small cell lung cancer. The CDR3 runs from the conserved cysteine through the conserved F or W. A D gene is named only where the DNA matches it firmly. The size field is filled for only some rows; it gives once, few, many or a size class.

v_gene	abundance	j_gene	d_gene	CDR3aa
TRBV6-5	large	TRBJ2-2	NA	CASSYANTGELFF
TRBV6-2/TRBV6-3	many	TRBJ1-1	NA	CASSYAGAGTEAFF
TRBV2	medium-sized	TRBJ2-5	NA	CASSPEADWAQYF
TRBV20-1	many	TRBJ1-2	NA	CSARDSLQLRGYTF
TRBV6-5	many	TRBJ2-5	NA	CASSYAVTGGQQETQYF
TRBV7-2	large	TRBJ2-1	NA	CASSLLGLGQFF
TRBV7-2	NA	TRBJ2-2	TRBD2	CASSLGSGRRTGELFF
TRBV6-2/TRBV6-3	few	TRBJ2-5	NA	CASSWVQETQYF
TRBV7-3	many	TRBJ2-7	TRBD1	CASSLSGQDSYEQYF
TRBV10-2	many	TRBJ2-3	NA	CASSVERYTDTQYF
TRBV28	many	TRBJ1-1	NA	CASSLRTERTEAFF
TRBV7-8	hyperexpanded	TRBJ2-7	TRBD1	CASSARTGVRYEQYF
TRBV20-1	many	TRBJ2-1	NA	CSAPRGGEQFF
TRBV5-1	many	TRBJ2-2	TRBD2	CASSSSFGGEGTGELFF
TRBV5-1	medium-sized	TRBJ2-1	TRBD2	CASSLEPSGGYNEQFF
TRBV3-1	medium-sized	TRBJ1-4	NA	CASSQGPRELFF
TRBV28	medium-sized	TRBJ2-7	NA	CASSLVSNYEQYF
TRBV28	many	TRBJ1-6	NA	CASSPPQGQASPLHF
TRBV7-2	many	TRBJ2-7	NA	CASSPQSGEQYF
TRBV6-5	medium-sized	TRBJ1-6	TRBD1	CASSLTGAYNSPLHF
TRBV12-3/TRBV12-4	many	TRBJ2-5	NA	CASSRSPQETQYF
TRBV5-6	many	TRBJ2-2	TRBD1	CASSGTGGTGELFF
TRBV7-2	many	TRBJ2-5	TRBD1	CASSFNRGKETQYF
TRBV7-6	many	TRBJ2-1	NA	CASSSSGTHSSYNEQFF
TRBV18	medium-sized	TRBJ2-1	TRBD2	CASSPEWPGLEAYNEQFF
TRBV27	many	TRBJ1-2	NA	CASRNREGYGYTF
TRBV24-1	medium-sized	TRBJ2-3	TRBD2	CATSGSGTSGTMSTDTQYF
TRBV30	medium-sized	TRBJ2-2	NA	CAPGVYGYGELFF
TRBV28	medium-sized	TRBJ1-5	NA	CASTQTDQPQHF
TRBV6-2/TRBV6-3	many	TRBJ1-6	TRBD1	CASSFRQGNNSPLHF
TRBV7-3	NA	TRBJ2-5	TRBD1	CASSPSTQGETQYF
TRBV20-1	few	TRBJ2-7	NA	CSANLPGAYEQYF
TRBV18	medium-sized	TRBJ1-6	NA	CASSPQWDSPLHF
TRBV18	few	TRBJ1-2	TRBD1	CASSPTGYLDGYTF
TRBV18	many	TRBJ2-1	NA	CASSPVSINEQFF
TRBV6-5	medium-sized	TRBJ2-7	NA	CASSSTGTSSYEQYF
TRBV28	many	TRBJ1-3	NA	CASSFSGAGNTIYF
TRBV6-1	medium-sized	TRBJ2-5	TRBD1	CASSVDRVSETQYF
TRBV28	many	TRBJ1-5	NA	CASSLRGQPQHF
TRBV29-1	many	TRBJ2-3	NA	CSVELMQGTSTDTQYF
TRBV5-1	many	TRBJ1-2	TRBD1	CASSQGTGEAGYTF